The 5 T cell receptor beta chains listed next were all sequenced from one sample in a study of T-cell reconstitution after alpha-beta-depleted transplantation in children. During its preparation, the TCRbeta library received unique molecular identifiers. Via MiXCR, TCRdb re-called the PCR reads, giving one row per CDR3 protein. The sample has 200,000 or so distinct CDR3 sequences; 6.3% are singletons. The source material was PBMCs, sampled before TCRalphabeta/CD19-depleted stem cell transplant. The receptors shown here come from a girl under three years old with combined immunodeficiency, due to receive a stem cell transplant.

This clonotype was seen ten or more times. The chain recombines TRBV3-1 with TRBJ2-7, with D perhaps TRBD1 (6 bases). Germline V gene data show CDR1 as LGHDT and CDR2 as YNNKEL (reference sequence). V was shortened by 2 bases and J by 0 bases, with 14 bases between the two germline ends. The CDR3 loop spans 16 amino acids. The CDR3 DNA follows: TGTGCCAGCAGCCAAACCGGGACACCGAGCTCCTACGAGCAGTACTTC. Amino acid sequence: CASSQTGTPSSYEQYF.

This clonotype was counted many times. CDR3 in DNA: TGTGCCAGCAGCGTAGATCCCGACAGGGACTCCTACAATGAGCAGTTCTTC. Protein product: CASSVDPDRDSYNEQFF. The rearrangement joins TRBV9 to TRBJ2-1, with 7 bases that match TRBD1. V lost 0 bases and J lost 0; bases outside the gene matches: 6. This CDR3 is 17 amino acids long. Germline V gene data show CDR1 as SGDLS and CDR2 as YYNGEE.

This clonotype has at least ten counts. The chain combines TRBV9 with TRBJ2-1; D tentatively fits TRBD1 or TRBD2 (5 bases each). Germline CDR1 SGDLS, CDR2 YYNGEE. The CDR3 sequence is 11 residues long. V was clipped by 4 bases and J by 9 bases, with 8 bases between them. The CDR3 DNA reads as TGTGCCAGCAGCCCAGGGACTGAGCAGTTCTTC. Translating gives CASSPGTEQFF.

This clonotype has at least ten counts. The V gene is TRBV20-1, the J gene TRBJ2-5; 14 nucleotides agree with TRBD2. This CDR3 is built from 19 residues. The V and J ends lost 0 bases and 7 bases, in that order; junction bases with no gene match: 16. Germline loops: CDR1 DFQATT, CDR2 SNEGSKA (reference sequence). The CDR3 coding sequence is TGCAGTGCTAGAGATTTCCAAGGGACTAGCGGGAGTAGGTCGGGGACCCAGTACTTC. It codes for CSARDFQGTSGSRSGTQYF.

This clonotype was counted ten times or more. This chain uses TRBV7-8 with TRBJ1-2; D uncertain. This CDR3 region has 16 residues. Germline CDR1 reads SGHVS; CDR2 reads FQNEAQ. V was cut by 5 bases and J by 9 bases, with 25 bases left in between. The CDR3 DNA sequence: TGTGCCAGCAGCCTTTTGGGTGCCACCCTTTCAAGGAGCTACACCTTC. It codes for CASSLLGATLSRSYTF.